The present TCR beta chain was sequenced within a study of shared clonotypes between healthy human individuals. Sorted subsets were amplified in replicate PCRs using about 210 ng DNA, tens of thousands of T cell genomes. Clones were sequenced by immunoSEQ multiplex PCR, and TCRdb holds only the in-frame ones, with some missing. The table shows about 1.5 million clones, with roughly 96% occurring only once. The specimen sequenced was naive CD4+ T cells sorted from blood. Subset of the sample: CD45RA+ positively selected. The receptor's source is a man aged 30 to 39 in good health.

For the CDR3, the DNA is TGTGCCAGCAGCCAAGGAGAGATCGACACTGAAGCTTTCTTT. The encoded protein is CASSQGEIDTEAFF. This rearrangement joins TRBV4-2 to TRBJ1-1, with D unclear. V lost 1 base to trimming and J lost 3 bases, with 9 bases between them. The CDR3 contains 14 residues. Germline CDR1 is LGHNA and CDR2 is YNFKEQ.